The present TCR beta chain was sequenced within a study of identical twins. Study-level results: The analysis was cross-sectional rather than longitudinal within donors. Insertions ran lower in abundant cord blood beta clonotypes, though not in memory repertoires.

A universal primer site was created by template switching, with the cDNA bearing unique molecular identifiers. MiXCR was run by TCRdb on the 5' RACE reads, yielding one entry per CDR3 protein. Of some 710,000 distinct CDR3 sequences in the sample, around 5.7% were seen once. Germline V CDR1 and CDR2: ENHRY, SYGVKD. V lost 3 bases and J 6 bases, leaving 11 bases between the germline ends. This CDR3 contains 13 residues. This clonotype came up many times. Its antigen is as yet unknown. This TCR came from a man between 18 and 35 years old in good health. The rearrangement uses TRBV10-3 and TRBJ1-2; D gene ambiguous. Source material: naive T cells sorted from blood. The CDR3 DNA is TGTGCCATCAGTGATGGCGGTTTGGATGGCTACACCTTC. This codes for CAISDGGLDGYTF.